The present TCR beta chain was sequenced within a study of T cell responses to AZD1222 COVID-19 vaccine. V was cut by 0 bases and J by 7 bases, with 12 bases left in between. Germline loops: CDR1 LGHDT, CDR2 YNNKEL (reference sequence). This CDR3 has 14 amino acids. The method was immunoSEQ multiplex PCR; TCRdb's version includes in-frame clones alone and lacks a portion of them. Of approximately 18,000 clones listed, 80% to 85% are singletons. The specimen comprised peripheral blood, sampled 28 days after the second AZD1222 dose. The chain has TRBV3-1 (or the pseudogene TRBV3-2) and TRBJ1-2; possible D gene TRBD1, 5 bases. The clonotype was recovered from an adult who received the AZD1222 COVID-19 vaccine. CDR3 region: CASSQDLDNAGYTF. The CDR3 region has the DNA TGTGCCAGCAGCCAAGATTTGGACAACGCTGGCTACACCTTC.